What follows are 28 T cell receptor beta chains derived from one specimen sequenced in a study of blood T cell repertoires in COVID-19. Sequencing was performed with immunoSEQ multiplex PCR; in TCRdb, only in-frame clones are kept and a portion is missing. This table has around 89,000 clones, approximately 90% appearing once. Specimen: peripheral blood. The receptor set was obtained from a man aged 60-69 years with acute or convalescent COVID-19.

Here the CDR3 DNA reads TGTGCCAGCAGCTTAACAGCGGGGGGTTTGGGGGAGCAGTACTTC. It yields the protein CASSLTAGGLGEQYF. The chain has TRBV7-2 and TRBJ2-7; TRBD2 aligns across 9 bases. The CDR3 length is 15 residues. V was clipped by 2 bases and J by 7 bases; unmatched bases: 9. CDR1 is SGHTA, CDR2 FQGNSA, per germline.

V is TRBV19 and J is TRBJ1-1; the match to TRBD1 covers 9 bases. This CDR3 is 14 amino acids long. Germline V gene lookup returns CDR1 LNHDA and CDR2 SQIVND (reference sequence). After removal of 3 bases from V and 7 bases from J, the junction contained 6 bases not matched to a gene. The CDR3 is CASSIPGQGDEAFF. Written as DNA, the CDR3 is TGTGCCAGTAGTATTCCGGGACAGGGAGATGAAGCTTTCTTT.

V is TRBV5-1 and J is TRBJ2-7, with a weak D call TRBD1 (6 bases). The ends were cut back, 4 bases at V and 3 bases at J, with 17 bases in the middle. CDR3 length equals 15 residues. CDR1 SGHRS and CDR2 YFSETQ come from the germline V gene. The CDR3 DNA reads TGCGCCAGCAGCGAGGACAGAGGCGGGTACTACGAGCAGTACTTC. Protein product: CASSEDRGGYYEQYF.

This sequence joins TRBV2 and TRBJ1-5; D is perhaps TRBD1 (6 bases). Germline-derived CDR1 and CDR2 are SNHLY and FYNNEI. With 5 bases removed from V and 5 bases from J, the gap between germline ends came to 19 bases. CDR3 length: 16 residues. The CDR3 region is CASSSSGTLSHQPQHF. The CDR3 DNA reads TGTGCCAGCAGTTCATCCGGGACATTATCCCATCAGCCCCAGCATTTT.

This chain uses TRBV27 with TRBJ2-7; 11 positions agree with TRBD2. V lost 2 bases, J lost 7 bases, and 7 bases stayed unmatched. The germline V gene has CDR1 MNHEY and CDR2 SMNVEV (reference sequence). The CDR3 has 15 residues. CDR3 DNA: TGTGCCAGCAGTTTACGGACTAGCGGGCGAGGAGAGCAGTACTTC. Its translation: CASSLRTSGRGEQYF.

This clone was observed once. This chain connects TRBV25-1 to TRBJ2-2; D perhaps matches TRBD2 (6 bases). The CDR3 is made up of 14 amino acids. V was clipped by 6 bases and J by 2 bases, with 10 bases between them. Germline CDR1 reads MGHDK; CDR2 reads SYGVNS. CDR3 nucleotide sequence: TGTGCCAGCAGAGGGACTGGCAACACCGGGGAGCTGTTTTTT. Protein product: CASRGTGNTGELFF. Supplemented by reference TRBV25-1 and TRBJ2-2, the full variable domain reads EADIYQTPRYLVIGTGKKITLECSQTMGHDKMYWYQQDPGMELHLIHYSYGVNSTEKGDLSSESTVSRIRTEHFPLTLESARPSHTSQYLCASRGTGNTGELFFGEGSRLTVL.

The chain carries TRBV19 and TRBJ1-5; TRBD1 is a possible D gene (5 bases). Trimming shortened V by 10 bases and J by 1 base, and 17 bases separated the two germline ends. CDR3 length equals 15 residues. Germline lookup yields CDR1 LNHDA and CDR2 SQIVND (reference sequence). CDR3 coding DNA: TGTGCCACCCGACTGGGGAGGGACAGCAATCAGCCCCAGCATTTT. Amino acids: CATRLGRDSNQPQHF.

The chain employs TRBV3-1 (or the pseudogene TRBV3-2) and TRBJ2-1; D is unclear. V gave up 2 bases and J gave up 0 bases, with 8 bases separating them. This CDR3 is 15 amino acids long. Per the germline V gene, CDR1 is LGHDT and CDR2 is YNNKEL (reference sequence). The CDR3 DNA sequence: TGTGCCAGCAGCCAATACCTAGGCTCCTACAATGAGCAGTTCTTC. This sequence encodes CASSQYLGSYNEQFF.

CDR3 DNA sequence: TGTGCCAGCAGTCTAAGAGGAGCCAAAAACATTCAGTACTTC. It specifies CASSLRGAKNIQYF. The rearrangement links TRBV6-5 to TRBJ2-4, with D unclear. V shed 5 bases and J shed 0 bases, with 8 bases lying between them. The CDR3 consists of 14 residues. Germline CDR1 is MNHEY and CDR2 is SVGAGI.

V is TRBV24-1 and J is TRBJ2-5; maybe TRBD2 (5 bases). Trimming cost V 7 bases and J 5 bases, with 10 bases left between them. The CDR3 length is 12 residues. Germline V gives CDR1 KGHDR, CDR2 SFDVKD. The CDR3 spells CATSTGKETQYF. The CDR3 coding sequence is TGTGCCACCAGCACGGGAAAGGAGACCCAGTACTTC.

V gene TRBV5-1 combines with J gene TRBJ2-5; D possibly corresponds to TRBD2 (7 bases). V gave up 5 bases and J gave up 5 bases, with 16 bases separating them. The CDR3 has 14 amino acids. Germline lookup yields CDR1 SGHRS and CDR2 YFSETQ. The CDR3 DNA follows: TGCGCCAGCAGGGACACGGGGGGCCAGGAGACCCAGTACTTC. Translating gives CASRDTGGQETQYF.

This clone was seen only once. This chain connects TRBV30 to TRBJ1-5; the match to TRBD1 covers 9 bases. Germline trimming cut 3 bases from V and 6 bases from J; bases unmatched to any gene: 9. CDR3 length equals 15 residues. Germline lookup yields CDR1 GTSNPN and CDR2 SVGIG (reference sequence). This CDR3 reads CAWSKNRGPGQPQHF. The CDR3 DNA sequence: TGTGCCTGGAGCAAAAACAGGGGGCCCGGTCAGCCCCAGCATTTT.

The chain links TRBV19 to TRBJ1-3; D might be TRBD1 (6 bases). The CDR3 is made up of 14 amino acids. V was shortened by 4 bases and J by 2 bases, with 9 bases between the two germline ends. Germline CDR1 and CDR2: LNHDA and SQIVND (reference sequence). The CDR3 protein is CASSTTGTGNTIYF. CDR3 nucleotides: TGTGCCAGTAGTACCACAGGGACTGGAAACACCATATATTTT.

In DNA, the CDR3 is TGTGCCATCAGTGAGTCGCAGGGGCAGGGAAGATCCGAGCAGTACTTC. This codes for CAISESQGQGRSEQYF. The chain employs TRBV10-3 and TRBJ2-7; tentative D call: TRBD1 (6 bases). This CDR3 contains 16 residues. Between the trimmed V and J ends, which lost 0 bases and 6 bases, there was a span of 18 bases. In germline, CDR1 is ENHRY, CDR2 SYGVKD.

This chain joins TRBV9 and TRBJ2-1, with 8 bases that match TRBD1. V was clipped by 3 bases and J by 8 bases; unmatched bases: 7. CDR1 and CDR2 from the germline V gene are SGDLS and YYNGEE. The CDR3 contains 14 residues. CDR3: CASSAYRGIDEQFF. CDR3 nucleotides: TGTGCCAGCAGCGCCTACAGGGGGATCGATGAGCAGTTCTTC.

The rearrangement uses TRBV11-2 and TRBJ2-1; D unresolved. The CDR3 sequence is 9 residues long. The V end was cut by 8 bases, the J end by 8 bases, with 4 bases between. Germline V gives CDR1 SGHAT, CDR2 FQNNGV. The CDR3 DNA reads as TGTGCCAGCGGAGATGAGCAGTTCTTC. Residues: CASGDEQFF.

CDR3 loop: CASSPGDFRSSGNTIYF. The CDR3 DNA reads as TGTGCCAGCAGCCCCGGGGACTTTAGGAGCTCTGGAAACACCATATATTTT. This rearrangement joins TRBV9 to TRBJ1-3, with D possibly being TRBD1 (5 bases). This CDR3 is built from 17 residues. Germline V lookup: CDR1 SGDLS, CDR2 YYNGEE. Trimming shortened V by 4 bases and J by 0 bases, and 17 bases separated the two germline ends.

This clone was seen only a few times. V and J are TRBV30 and TRBJ1-2, with 9 nucleotides matching TRBD1. Losses at the gene ends were 4 bases for V and 4 bases for J; bases not matched to a gene: 13. The CDR3 totals 16 residues. From germline, CDR1 is GTSNPN and CDR2 SVGIG (reference sequence). The CDR3 sequence is CAWNQNTGGAPYGYTF. The CDR3 nucleotides read TGTGCCTGGAACCAAAATACAGGGGGCGCGCCCTATGGCTACACCTTC.

V gene TRBV5-1 combines with J gene TRBJ2-1, with TRBD1 identical over 8 bases. This CDR3 contains 14 residues. The V segment lost 3 bases and the J segment 7 bases; nucleotides outside the gene matches: 6. The germline V gene has CDR1 SGHRS and CDR2 YFSETQ. The CDR3 loop reads CASSYSQGANEQFF. DNA of the CDR3: TGCGCCAGCAGCTATTCGCAGGGGGCAAATGAGCAGTTCTTC.

The rearrangement links TRBV14 to TRBJ2-7, with a weak D call TRBD2 (6 bases). The V end lost 4 bases, the J end lost 6 bases, and 16 bases lay between the germline ends. The germline CDR1 and CDR2 sequences are SGHDN and FVKESK. This CDR3 spans 14 amino acids. CDR3 nucleotides: TGTGCCAGCAGCCCGACGCTGGGGGGTTCCGAGCAGTACTTC. Amino acid sequence: CASSPTLGGSEQYF.

The chain links TRBV19 to TRBJ2-4, with TRBD1 identical over 9 bases. The CDR3 is made up of 16 amino acids. From germline, CDR1 is LNHDA and CDR2 SQIVND (reference sequence). V shed 5 bases and J 1 base; nucleotides not matched to a gene: 6. CDR3 bases: TGTGCCAGTAGTCCCCGGGACAGGGTCGCCAAAAACATTCAGTACTTC. It yields the protein CASSPRDRVAKNIQYF. The entire variable domain, with the rest obtained from reference TRBV19 and TRBJ2-4, is as follows: DGGITQSPKYLFRKEGQNVTLSCEQNLNHDAMYWYRQDPGQGLRLIYYSQIVNDFQKGDIAEGYSVSREKKESFPLTVTSAQKNPTAFYLCASSPRDRVAKNIQYFGAGTRLSVL.

CDR3 nucleotide sequence: TGCGCCAGCAGCTCCTCCGTTGGGGGGAGCACAGATACGCAGTATTTT. It is translated as CASSSSVGGSTDTQYF. This chain links TRBV5-1 with TRBJ2-3; weak D call: TRBD2 (6 bases). The germline CDR1 and CDR2 sequences are SGHRS and YFSETQ. Trimming left V 3 bases short and J 0 bases short, with 14 bases between. This CDR3 comprises 16 residues.

This chain links TRBV28 with TRBJ1-2; TRBD1 aligns across 7 bases. Germline CDR1 MDHEN, CDR2 SYDVKM. The CDR3 totals 13 residues. V gave up 11 bases and J gave up 6 bases; unmatched junction bases: 12. The CDR3 sequence: CAGGGRGSNGYTF. In DNA form, the CDR3 reads TGTGCCGGAGGGGGCAGGGGGTCTAATGGCTACACCTTC.

This rearrangement joins TRBV3-1 (or the pseudogene TRBV3-2) to TRBJ1-6; 8 positions match TRBD1. J gave up 9 bases and V 2 bases, and 12 bases lay outside the gene matches. CDR1 is LGHDT and CDR2 is YNNKEL in the germline V gene (reference sequence). The CDR3 is 17 amino acids. The CDR3: CASSQPGTGIFGSPLHF. The CDR3 region has the DNA TGTGCCAGCAGCCAACCCGGGACAGGAATTTTCGGTTCACCCCTCCACTTT.

This clone was detected only once. The gene calls are TRBV19 and TRBJ1-2, with D tentatively TRBD1 (5 bases). CDR1 and CDR2 (germline): LNHDA, SQIVND (reference sequence). V lost 4 bases and J lost 4, with 13 bases in between. CDR3 length: 14 amino acids. This CDR3 reads CASSTLRGGYGYTF. CDR3 coding DNA: TGTGCCAGTAGTACCCTTCGGGGGGGCTATGGCTACACCTTC.

The sample holds one count of this clone. The V call is TRBV2, the J call TRBJ1-2; 10 bases align to TRBD1. J gave up 0 bases and V 6 bases, and 7 bases lay outside the gene matches. Germline V CDR1 and CDR2: SNHLY, FYNNEI. CDR3 size: 16 residues. CDR3 nucleotide sequence: TGTGCCAGCAGGTCCCGGGACAGGGGCGCTAACTATGGCTACACCTTC. Encoded protein: CASRSRDRGANYGYTF.

J is TRBJ1-3 and V is TRBV3-1 (or the pseudogene TRBV3-2); D ambiguous. Between the trimmed V and J ends, which lost 4 bases and 4 bases, there was a span of 8 bases. This CDR3 comprises 13 residues. In germline, CDR1 is LGHDT, CDR2 YNNKEL (reference sequence). CDR3 nucleotide sequence: TGTGCCAGCAGCCTCCAGAGGGGAAACACCATATATTTT. Amino acid sequence: CASSLQRGNTIYF.

The rearrangement uses TRBV10-3 and TRBJ2-7, with D maybe TRBD1 (5 bases). The CDR3 spans 13 residues. Germline V lookup: CDR1 ENHRY, CDR2 SYGVKD. V was cut by 6 bases and J by 2 bases, with 11 bases left in between. Written as DNA, the CDR3 is TGTGCCATCAGCAACGACAGAACCTACGAGCAGTACTTC. As protein: CAISNDRTYEQYF.